This T cell receptor beta chain derives from a study of a mutant IDH1 vaccine in newly diagnosed glioma. Study in general: Antecedent treatment encompassed radiotherapy, temozolomide, or their combination; the majority received both. Visits designated V12 and V13 were conducted at weeks 35 and 47, respectively.

Germline V gene data show CDR1 as MGHRA and CDR2 as YSYEKL. CDR3 length equals 15 residues. Trimming cost V 1 base and J 4 bases, with 11 bases left between them. Of note for this clone: The antigen is not known.

TCRdb's table, derived via immunoSEQ multiplex PCR, lists solely in-frame clones and lacks some. Here the sample spans tens of thousands of clones, less than 90% being singletons. Documented time point: week 47, end of study. It was 300 ug of mutant IDH1 20-mer peptide that made up each vaccine dose, given with topical imiquimod. Material: PBMCs, obtained from a glioma patient whose treatment included an IDH1 peptide vaccine. The rearrangement joins TRBV4-1 to TRBJ1-3; possibly TRBD1 for D (6 bases). This sequence was found in a man aged 25-45 years with glioma. The CDR3 sequence: CASSQVAGAGNTIYF. CDR3 coding DNA: TGCGCCAGCAGCCAAGTTGCAGGGGCCGGAAACACCATATATTTT.